These 20 T cell receptor beta chains were all obtained from the same sample, sequenced in a study of shared clonotypes between healthy human individuals. Data came from immunoSEQ multiplex PCR; TCRdb stores just in-frame clones and leaves some out. Of 2 million to 2.5 million clones listed, about 92% are singletons. Naive CD8 cells lacked CD45RO, underwent positive selection for CCR7 and left out terminally differentiated effector memory CD45RA+ cells. The sequencing input was naive CD8+ T cells from PBMCs. These receptors all stem from a man aged 18 to 29 in good health. Some clones in this sample may be carry-over from other donors' samples.

V and J are TRBV2 and TRBJ2-4; D is perhaps TRBD1 (6 bases). The germline V gene encodes CDR1 SNHLY and CDR2 FYNNEI. This CDR3 contains 11 residues. Trimming took 6 bases from V and 13 from J, leaving 13 bases between them. In nucleotides, the CDR3 is TGTGCCAGCAGGACGGGACACCTACAGTACTTC. Its translation is CASRTGHLQYF.

The chain carries TRBV7-8 and TRBJ2-7; a weak D match, TRBD1 (6 bases). V lost 5 bases and J 5 bases, leaving 16 bases between the germline ends. Germline CDR1 SGHVS, CDR2 FQNEAQ. The CDR3 loop spans 14 amino acids. Here the CDR3 DNA reads TGTGCCAGCAGCGGCCTGTCCGGGACACACGAGCAGTACTTC. Protein product: CASSGLSGTHEQYF.

The chain has TRBV10-3 and TRBJ2-7; D not resolved. CDR3 length: 15 residues. CDR1 and CDR2 from the germline V gene are ENHRY and SYGVKD. Trimming took 2 bases from V and 0 from J, leaving 11 bases between them. CDR3 in DNA: TGTGCCATCAGTGAGCAGACTGATCTCTCCTACGAGCAGTACTTC. This gives the protein CAISEQTDLSYEQYF.

Only one count was recorded for this clone. CDR3 nucleotides: TGTGCCAGCAGCTTCATAGGGCAGCCCCAGCATTTT. This gives the protein CASSFIGQPQHF. V usage is TRBV5-6 and J usage is TRBJ1-5; D is uncertain. Germline V lookup: CDR1 SGHDT, CDR2 YYEEEE. Trimming removed 2 bases at V and 7 bases at J, with 7 bases between. CDR3 length: 12 amino acids.

The chain is built from TRBV9 and TRBJ2-7; maybe TRBD2 (7 bases). The CDR3 spans 15 residues. V gave up 0 bases and J gave up 4 bases, with 14 bases separating them. The germline V gene has CDR1 SGDLS and CDR2 YYNGEE. For the CDR3, the DNA is TGTGCCAGCAGCGTAGGGGCAGGGGAGGGGTACGAGCAGTACTTC. Translating gives CASSVGAGEGYEQYF.

CDR3 sequence reads: CASSAGQGTDTQYF. CDR3 DNA: TGTGCCAGCAGTGCGGGACAGGGGACAGATACGCAGTATTTT. This chain joins TRBV2 and TRBJ2-3; the match to TRBD1 covers 10 bases. Per germline, CDR1 SNHLY and CDR2 FYNNEI. V shed 4 bases, J shed 3 bases, and the junction held 1 base outside the gene matches. The CDR3 covers 14 residues.

This chain uses TRBV7-9 with TRBJ2-1; D is ambiguous. Trimming removed 7 bases from V and 1 base from J, with 17 bases in between. Germline CDR1 reads SEHNR; CDR2 reads FQNEAQ (reference sequence). The CDR3 extends over 16 amino acids. The CDR3 spells CASNHPGGTSYNEQFF. Here the CDR3 DNA reads TGTGCCAGCAACCACCCCGGCGGAACATCCTACAATGAGCAGTTCTTC.

This clone has a single count. The rearrangement links TRBV27 to TRBJ2-2; 14 bases agree with TRBD2. The V segment lost 2 bases and the J segment 10 bases; nucleotides outside the gene matches: 9. Germline V gene lookup returns CDR1 MNHEY and CDR2 SMNVEV (reference sequence). The CDR3 spans 17 residues. CDR3 amino acids: CASSLPRLAGGPVELFF. In DNA form, the CDR3 reads TGTGCCAGCAGTTTACCCCGACTAGCGGGAGGGCCGGTGGAGCTGTTTTTT.

The chain has TRBV4-3 and TRBJ2-1; 10 bases line up with TRBD1. The CDR3 sequence is 15 residues long. With 4 bases clipped from V and 6 bases from J, the junction kept 6 bases outside the gene matches. CDR1 and CDR2 (germline): LGHNA, YSLEER. DNA for the CDR3: TGCGCCAGCAGCCCGGACAGGGGGGGGCCCAATGAGCAGTTCTTC. As protein: CASSPDRGGPNEQFF.

V usage is TRBV30 and J usage is TRBJ2-7; 7 nucleotides line up with TRBD1. The ends lost 0 bases at V and 2 bases at J; junction bases unmatched: 7. Germline CDR1 GTSNPN, CDR2 SVGIG (reference sequence). The CDR3 spans 15 residues. The CDR3 sequence is CAWSVSGQDPYEQYF. The CDR3 DNA is TGTGCCTGGAGTGTCAGCGGACAGGACCCCTACGAGCAGTACTTC.

The chain has TRBV4-1 and TRBJ1-2; TRBD1 matches 7 bases. Unmatched junction bases numbered 13, after V lost 3 bases and J lost 0 bases. CDR1 and CDR2 from the germline V gene are MGHRA and YSYEKL. The CDR3 is made up of 18 amino acids. DNA for the CDR3: TGCGCCAGCAGCCACTTAGGGGACAGTTATCTCGCTAACTATGGCTACACCTTC. It yields the protein CASSHLGDSYLANYGYTF.

The chain combines TRBV19 with TRBJ1-5; the D is unclear. CDR3 length: 13 amino acids. Per germline, CDR1 LNHDA and CDR2 SQIVND (reference sequence). The V end lost 5 bases, the J end lost 7 bases, and 12 bases lay between the germline ends. The CDR3 DNA reads TGTGCCAGTAGTTTCGGGGAGCGACAGCCCCAGCATTTT. It codes for CASSFGERQPQHF.

This chain links TRBV19 with TRBJ1-5; maybe TRBD1 (6 bases). CDR3 size: 15 residues. The germline CDR1 and CDR2 sequences are LNHDA and SQIVND (reference sequence). The V gene lost 3 bases and the J gene lost 1 base, with 10 bases spanning the gap. Here the CDR3 DNA reads TGTGCCAGTAGTATTATGGGGGCGAGCAATCAGCCCCAGCATTTT. Amino acids: CASSIMGASNQPQHF.

The rearrangement uses TRBV28 and TRBJ1-1; D gene uncertain. V was pared by 5 bases and J by 6 bases, with 16 bases between. The CDR3 spans 14 residues. Germline CDR1 is MDHEN and CDR2 is SYDVKM. In DNA, the CDR3 is TGTGCCAGCAGTGTGGAGGCAGGCACCGCTGAAGCTTTCTTT. Amino acids: CASSVEAGTAEAFF.

The J gene is TRBJ2-7, the V gene TRBV29-1; 8 bases align to TRBD2. CDR1 is SQVTM, CDR2 ANQGSEA, per germline. There are 15 residues in the CDR3. The J segment lost 3 bases and the V segment lost 1 base, leaving 8 bases of the junction unmatched. The CDR3 DNA reads TGCAGCGTTGAAGCGCCTAGCGGGCTGCGCTACGAGCAGTACTTC. It yields the protein CSVEAPSGLRYEQYF.

This sequence joins TRBV13 and TRBJ2-3, with a tentative D call TRBD2 (5 bases). Germline values: CDR1 PRHDT, CDR2 FYEKMQ (reference sequence). There are 14 residues in the CDR3. V lost 7 bases to trimming and J lost 5 bases, with 16 bases between them. The CDR3, as DNA: TGTGCCAGCACCACGGGAAACCGAGGAGATACGCAGTATTTT. Residues: CASTTGNRGDTQYF.

V usage is TRBV28 and J usage is TRBJ2-4, with 7 bases fitting TRBD2. Trimming at V came to 3 bases and at J to 1 base, leaving 0 bases not matched to a gene. CDR3 size: 14 residues. Looked up from germline, CDR1 is MDHEN and CDR2 is SYDVKM. The CDR3 DNA is TGTGCCAGCAGTTTGCGGGAGGCCAAAAACATTCAGTACTTC. This encodes CASSLREAKNIQYF.

The V call is TRBV13, the J call TRBJ2-2, with TRBD1 as a possible D gene (7 bases). The V end lost 8 bases, the J end lost 3 bases, and 16 bases lay between the germline ends. The CDR3 has 15 amino acids. The V gene's germline CDR1 is PRHDT and CDR2 FYEKMQ (reference sequence). CDR3 coding DNA: TGTGCCAGCCGAGTCAGGGGGGCTTACACCGGGGAGCTGTTTTTT. It yields the protein CASRVRGAYTGELFF. Looking up the rest from reference TRBV13 and TRBJ2-2 gives the full variable domain: AAGVIQSPRHLIKEKRETATLKCYPIPRHDTVYWYQQGPGQDPQFLISFYEKMQSDKGSIPDRFSAQQFSDYHSELNMSSLELGDSALYFCASRVRGAYTGELFFGEGSRLTVL.

The rearrangement uses TRBV10-3 and TRBJ2-2; D possibly corresponds to TRBD2 (6 bases). This CDR3 region has 15 residues. Germline CDR1 ENHRY, CDR2 SYGVKD. V was trimmed by 5 bases and J by 4 bases, leaving 14 bases between them. As DNA, the CDR3 is TGTGCCATCAGTTTGGGGGGACGTATCACCGGGGAGCTGTTTTTT. Protein product: CAISLGGRITGELFF.

The rearrangement joins TRBV7-9 to TRBJ1-1; 9 bases align to TRBD1. The CDR3 contains 18 residues. Germline assignment: CDR1 SEHNR and CDR2 FQNEAQ (reference sequence). Trimming took 3 bases from V and 3 from J; bases not matched to a gene: 14. In nucleotides, the CDR3 is TGTGCCAGCAGCTTTGAACCGGGACAGGGAAAGTGGGACACTGAAGCTTTCTTT. Protein: CASSFEPGQGKWDTEAFF.